This T cell receptor (beta chain) was obtained from a study of blood T cell repertoires in COVID-19. In the study overall: Collection of acute and convalescent COVID-19 samples took place in the United States, Italy and Spain.

Assay: immunoSEQ multiplex PCR; the TCRdb copy retains only in-frame clones and omits some. The profile shows 150,000 or so clones, about 86% of them singletons. Germline-derived CDR1 and CDR2 are MDHEN and SYDVKM. Trimming removed 7 bases at V and 6 bases at J, with 15 bases between. The CDR3 sequence is 13 residues long. The rearrangement joins TRBV28 to TRBJ1-1; a possible D gene is TRBD1 (5 bases). Specimen: peripheral blood. The TCR sequence derives from a woman between 55 and 75 years old with acute or convalescent COVID-19. CDR3 sequence reads: CASTFQGWAEAFF. In nucleotides, the CDR3 is TGTGCCAGCACCTTTCAGGGATGGGCTGAAGCTTTCTTT.